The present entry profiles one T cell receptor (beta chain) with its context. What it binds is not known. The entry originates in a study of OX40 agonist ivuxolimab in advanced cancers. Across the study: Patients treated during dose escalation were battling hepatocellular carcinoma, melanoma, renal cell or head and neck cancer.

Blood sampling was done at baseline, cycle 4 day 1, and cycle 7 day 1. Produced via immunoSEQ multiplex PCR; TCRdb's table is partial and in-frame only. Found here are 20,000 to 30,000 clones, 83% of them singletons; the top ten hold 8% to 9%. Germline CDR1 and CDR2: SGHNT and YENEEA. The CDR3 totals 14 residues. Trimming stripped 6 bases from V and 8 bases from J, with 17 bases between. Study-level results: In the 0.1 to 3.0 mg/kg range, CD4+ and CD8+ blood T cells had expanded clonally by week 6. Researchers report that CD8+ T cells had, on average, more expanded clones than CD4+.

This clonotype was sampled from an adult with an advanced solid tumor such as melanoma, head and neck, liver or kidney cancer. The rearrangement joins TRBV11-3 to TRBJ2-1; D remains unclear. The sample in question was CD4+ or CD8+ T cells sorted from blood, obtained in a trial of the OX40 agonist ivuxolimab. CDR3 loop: CASSSSRVVDEQFF. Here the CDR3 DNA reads TGTGCCAGCAGTTCTTCTAGGGTTGTCGATGAGCAGTTCTTC. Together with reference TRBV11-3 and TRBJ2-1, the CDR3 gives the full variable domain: EAGVVQSPRYKIIEKKQPVAFWCNPISGHNTLYWYLQNLGQGPELLIRYENEEAVDDSQLPKDRFSAERLKGVDSTLKIQPAELGDSAVYLCASSSSRVVDEQFFGPGTRLTVL.